What follows are 10 T cell receptor beta chains derived from one specimen sequenced in a study of blood T cell repertoires in COVID-19. Using immunoSEQ multiplex PCR, the repertoire was profiled, and TCRdb retains in-frame clones only, with some absent. In the table there are some 530,000 clones, approximately 85% of which are singletons. The specimen sequenced was peripheral blood. All receptors derive from a human donor in a cohort sampled during active COVID-19.

The J gene is TRBJ1-1, the V gene TRBV5-1; 9 nucleotides align to TRBD1. CDR3 length: 16 residues. V trimming: 3 bases; J trimming: 0 bases; junction bases outside the gene matches: 6. Germline values: CDR1 SGHRS, CDR2 YFSETQ. The CDR3 loop reads CASSSDRGVMNTEAFF. CDR3 sequence (DNA): TGCGCCAGCAGCTCGGACAGGGGCGTTATGAACACTGAAGCTTTCTTT.

The sample holds one count of this clone. This chain uses TRBV9 with TRBJ2-7; perhaps TRBD2 as D (6 bases). Germline V CDR1 and CDR2: SGDLS, YYNGEE. The CDR3 runs to 15 residues. V was pared by 0 bases and J by 2 bases, with 12 bases between. Here the CDR3 DNA reads TGTGCCAGCAGCGTAGGTGGGGGAGGTGCCTACGAGCAGTACTTC. It translates to CASSVGGGGAYEQYF.

This clone has a single count. The rearrangement joins TRBV5-4 to TRBJ2-5, with D perhaps TRBD2 (5 bases). The ends were cut back, 3 bases at V and 5 bases at J, with 11 bases in the middle. Per germline, CDR1 SGHNT and CDR2 YYREEE (reference sequence). The CDR3 runs to 13 residues. The CDR3 is CASSSAGWETQYF. DNA for the CDR3: TGTGCCAGCAGCTCCGCGGGTTGGGAGACCCAGTACTTC.

J is TRBJ2-1 and V is TRBV12-3 or TRBV12-4; the D gene is possibly TRBD2 (5 bases). The V end was cut by 3 bases, the J end by 7 bases, with 10 bases between. The CDR3 is made up of 13 amino acids. CDR3 nucleotide sequence: TGTGCCAGCAGTTTTCGAGCGGTTAATGAGCAGTTCTTC. As protein: CASSFRAVNEQFF.

The genes are TRBV4-1 and TRBJ1-2, with D maybe TRBD1 (6 bases). V lost 0 bases and J 1 base, leaving 9 bases between the germline ends. The CDR3 runs 15 residues. Germline V gene sequence: CDR1 MGHRA, CDR2 YSYEKL. For the CDR3, the DNA is TGCGCCAGCAGCCAAGATCGGGGACATAACTATGGCTACACCTTC. Residues: CASSQDRGHNYGYTF.

This clone was counted a single time. V gene TRBV2 combines with J gene TRBJ2-5, with 8 nucleotides matching TRBD2. Germline loops: CDR1 SNHLY, CDR2 FYNNEI. Trimming took 4 bases from V and 2 from J; bases not matched to a gene: 0. The CDR3 covers 13 residues. The CDR3, as DNA: TGTGCCAGCAGTGGCGGGAGGCAAGAGACCCAGTACTTC. This gives the protein CASSGGRQETQYF.

This clone was recorded only once. The chain employs TRBV27 and TRBJ2-6, with D hard to call. V was pared by 6 bases and J by 0 bases, with 9 bases between. Germline CDR1 reads MNHEY; CDR2 reads SMNVEV (reference sequence). The CDR3 loop spans 15 amino acids. In DNA form, the CDR3 reads TGTGCCAGCAGACCACTCGGCTCTGGGGCCAACGTCCTGACTTTC. The encoded protein is CASRPLGSGANVLTF.

Of note for this clone: Compared with germline, one end of the junction differs, possibly owing to a read error. V and J are TRBV10-1 and TRBJ2-3; 8 bases align to TRBD1. This CDR3 region has 16 residues. Germline loops: CDR1 WNHNN, CDR2 SYGVQD (reference sequence). CDR3 in DNA: TGCGCCAGCAGTAAGTCTGTAGGACAGGGAACAGATACGCAGTATTTT. It yields the protein CASSKSVGQGTDTQYF.

J is TRBJ1-2 and V is TRBV6-2 or TRBV6-3; D is uncertain. CDR3 length: 14 amino acids. Germline V gives CDR1 MNHEY, CDR2 SVGEGT. The V gene lost 0 bases and the J gene lost 5 bases, with 10 bases spanning the gap. The CDR3 spells CASSYSKLEYGYTF. In DNA form, the CDR3 reads TGTGCCAGCAGTTACTCGAAATTGGAGTATGGCTACACCTTC.

The chain has TRBV6-6 and TRBJ1-1; D is undetermined. V was trimmed by 6 bases and J by 5 bases, leaving 10 bases between them. The germline V gene has CDR1 MNHNY and CDR2 SVGAGI (reference sequence). The CDR3 extends over 12 amino acids. The CDR3 is CASSAAGTEAFF. CDR3 bases: TGTGCCAGCAGCGCGGCGGGAACTGAAGCTTTCTTT.